The 18 T cell receptor beta chains reported below all come from one sample, sequenced in a study of OX40 agonist ivuxolimab in advanced cancers. Method: immunoSEQ multiplex PCR; TCRdb's copy keeps in-frame clones and lacks some. The table has 45,000 to 50,000 clones, around 90% seen once. The sequences come from CD4+ or CD8+ T cells sorted from blood, collected in a trial of the OX40 agonist ivuxolimab. These receptors all come from an adult with an advanced solid tumor such as melanoma, head and neck, liver or kidney cancer.

This clone was found a few times. The chain links TRBV27 to TRBJ1-1, with D possibly being TRBD1 (5 bases). Looked up from germline, CDR1 is MNHEY and CDR2 is SMNVEV (reference sequence). This CDR3 contains 17 residues. Trimming left V 1 base short and J 3 bases short, with 18 bases between. The CDR3 nucleotides read TGTGCCAGCAGTTTATGGGGCTTGGGGAGGGTCGACACTGAAGCTTTCTTT. This encodes CASSLWGLGRVDTEAFF.

The chain couples TRBV4-2 to TRBJ1-2; 7 nucleotides match TRBD1. The length of the CDR3 is 16 residues. J lost 3 bases, V lost 5 bases, and 12 bases had no gene match. Germline V lookup: CDR1 LGHNA, CDR2 YNFKEQ. As DNA, the CDR3 is TGTGCCAGCAGCTTGGAGACAGGGACTAGTTACTATGGCTACACCTTC. Amino acids: CASSLETGTSYYGYTF.

This chain uses TRBV7-6 with TRBJ2-2, with 9 bases lining up with TRBD2. The CDR3 is 17 amino acids. Germline V gives CDR1 SGHVS, CDR2 FNYEAQ. V was pared by 1 base and J by 5 bases, with 8 bases of the junction left unmatched. The CDR3: CASSLVVAGVGTGELFF. CDR3 coding DNA: TGTGCCAGCAGCTTAGTGGTAGCGGGAGTTGGAACCGGGGAGCTGTTTTTT.

This sequence joins TRBV19 and TRBJ2-2; possibly TRBD1 for D (5 bases). The CDR3 has 13 amino acids. Between the trimmed V and J ends, which lost 5 bases and 4 bases, there was a span of 8 bases. The germline CDR1 and CDR2 sequences are LNHDA and SQIVND (reference sequence). The CDR3 coding sequence is TGTGCCAGTAGTTTCAGGGTCACCGGGGAGCTGTTTTTT. This gives the protein CASSFRVTGELFF.

This sequence joins TRBV27 and TRBJ2-1; 11 bases are a match to TRBD2. V lost 7 bases, J lost 5 bases, and 10 bases stayed unmatched. CDR3 length: 16 residues. Germline V CDR1 and CDR2: MNHEY, SMNVEV (reference sequence). The CDR3: CASTHIAGGIDNEQFF. CDR3 DNA sequence: TGTGCCAGCACCCATATAGCGGGGGGGATTGACAATGAGCAGTTCTTC.

J is TRBJ2-7 and V is TRBV5-1; possibly TRBD2 for D (6 bases). The germline V and J ends were trimmed by 7 bases and 3 bases, with 23 bases remaining between them. The CDR3 loop spans 16 amino acids. The germline gives CDR1 SGHRS, CDR2 YFSETQ. The CDR3 bases are TGCGCCAGCGGGGCAGGTCCCTCGGGGGAGTTCTACGAGCAGTACTTC. It translates to CASGAGPSGEFYEQYF.

The chain couples TRBV5-4 to TRBJ2-1, with 10 bases identical to TRBD2. The CDR3 has 18 amino acids. From germline, CDR1 is SGHNT and CDR2 YYREEE (reference sequence). V shed 6 bases, J shed 1 base, and the junction held 13 bases outside the gene matches. The CDR3 bases are TGTGCCAGCACTCTTGAGGGGGCTAGCGGGGGTTCCTACAATGAGCAGTTCTTC. This codes for CASTLEGASGGSYNEQFF.

This chain connects TRBV27 to TRBJ2-2, with D possibly matching TRBD2 (6 bases). Germline assignment: CDR1 MNHEY and CDR2 SMNVEV (reference sequence). The CDR3 loop spans 12 amino acids. Trimming pared 5 bases from V and 7 bases from J, leaving 8 bases between. The CDR3, as DNA: TGTGCCAGCAGTGCGGGAAGCGGGGAGCTGTTTTTT. Amino acids: CASSAGSGELFF.

CDR3 sequence: CASSGTVVTDTQYF. CDR3 sequence (DNA): TGTGCCAGCAGTGGGACAGTAGTCACAGATACGCAGTATTTT. This chain uses TRBV2 with TRBJ2-3, with D possibly being TRBD1 (6 bases). Trimming cost V 4 bases and J 2 bases, with 10 bases left between them. CDR1 and CDR2 (germline): SNHLY, FYNNEI. The CDR3 is 14 residues long.

The V call is TRBV5-5, the J call TRBJ1-3; 8 positions match TRBD1. The CDR3 is 16 residues long. The germline V gene has CDR1 SGHKS and CDR2 YYEKEE (reference sequence). V dropped 4 bases and J dropped 4; count of bases not matched to a gene: 10. The CDR3 DNA reads as TGTGCCAGCAGCGTGCCGGGACAGGTGTCAGGAAACACCATATATTTT. Protein: CASSVPGQVSGNTIYF.

This sequence joins TRBV27 and TRBJ2-1; the match to TRBD2 covers 9 bases. J was trimmed by 6 bases and V by 5 bases; bases with no gene match: 14. The CDR3 runs to 17 residues. From germline, CDR1 is MNHEY and CDR2 SMNVEV (reference sequence). For the CDR3, the DNA is TGTGCCAGCAGTCAAATAGCGGGAGAAGCGTTGGGCAATGAGCAGTTCTTC. Encoded protein: CASSQIAGEALGNEQFF.

The chain couples TRBV5-6 to TRBJ1-1, with D unresolved. CDR1 and CDR2 (germline): SGHDT, YYEEEE. V was clipped by 1 base and J by 1 base, with 8 bases between them. The CDR3 contains 14 residues. CDR3 region: CASSLILENTEAFF. The CDR3 coding sequence is TGTGCCAGCAGCTTGATTCTGGAGAACACTGAAGCTTTCTTT. Filled out from reference TRBV5-6 and TRBJ1-1, the complete variable domain reads DAGVTQSPTHLIKTRGQQVTLRCSPKSGHDTVSWYQQALGQGPQFIFQYYEEEERQRGNFPDRFSGHQFPNYSSELNVNALLLGDSALYLCASSLILENTEAFFGQGTRLTVV.

V is TRBV5-1 and J is TRBJ2-7; D might be TRBD1 (5 bases). Germline lookup yields CDR1 SGHRS and CDR2 YFSETQ. This CDR3 region has 17 residues. Trimming stripped 6 bases from V and 2 bases from J, with 24 bases between. Written as DNA, the CDR3 is TGCGCCAGCACCTATCATATAGGGGCCGAAATACCCTACGAGCAGTACTTC. Translated, it gives CASTYHIGAEIPYEQYF.

The genes are TRBV19 and TRBJ2-3; 10 positions match TRBD1. This CDR3 spans 14 amino acids. Germline V lookup: CDR1 LNHDA, CDR2 SQIVND (reference sequence). The J segment lost 6 bases and the V segment lost 8 bases, leaving 8 bases of the junction unmatched. CDR3 amino acids: CASRTDRGRDTQYF. DNA of the CDR3: TGTGCCAGTCGAACTGACAGGGGGCGGGATACGCAGTATTTT.

This clone was observed once. The chain employs TRBV7-9 and TRBJ2-1; no firm D call. The ends were cut back, 2 bases at V and 2 bases at J, with 7 bases in the middle. This CDR3 is built from 14 residues. Germline V gene sequence: CDR1 SEHNR, CDR2 FQNEAQ (reference sequence). The CDR3 DNA sequence: TGTGCCAGCAGCTTACCCCAGGCCTACAATGAGCAGTTCTTC. Translating it yields CASSLPQAYNEQFF.

The V and J genes are TRBV6-5 and TRBJ2-5, with D possibly TRBD2 on 5 matching bases. This CDR3 region has 13 residues. V shed 5 bases and J shed 4 bases, with 11 bases lying between them. Germline CDR1 and CDR2: MNHEY and SVGAGI. CDR3 residues: CASSRYRGETQYF. The CDR3 DNA reads TGTGCCAGCAGTCGGTACCGGGGAGAGACCCAGTACTTC.

The rearrangement links TRBV6-5 to TRBJ1-1; D gene uncertain. Germline V gene data show CDR1 as MNHEY and CDR2 as SVGAGI. This CDR3 spans 14 amino acids. Trimming removed 6 bases at V and 4 bases at J, with 15 bases between. The CDR3 DNA sequence: TGTGCCAGCAGCCATGACGGTGGGCGCACTGAAGCTTTCTTT. The encoded protein is CASSHDGGRTEAFF.

The table lists this clone with a count of one. V usage is TRBV7-9 and J usage is TRBJ1-1; no definite D call. This CDR3 comprises 13 residues. Trimming took 6 bases from V and 5 from J, leaving 13 bases between them. Germline V gives CDR1 SEHNR, CDR2 FQNEAQ (reference sequence). CDR3 sequence: CASSPVGGTEAFF. The CDR3 DNA is TGTGCCAGCAGTCCCGTAGGAGGGACTGAAGCTTTCTTT.